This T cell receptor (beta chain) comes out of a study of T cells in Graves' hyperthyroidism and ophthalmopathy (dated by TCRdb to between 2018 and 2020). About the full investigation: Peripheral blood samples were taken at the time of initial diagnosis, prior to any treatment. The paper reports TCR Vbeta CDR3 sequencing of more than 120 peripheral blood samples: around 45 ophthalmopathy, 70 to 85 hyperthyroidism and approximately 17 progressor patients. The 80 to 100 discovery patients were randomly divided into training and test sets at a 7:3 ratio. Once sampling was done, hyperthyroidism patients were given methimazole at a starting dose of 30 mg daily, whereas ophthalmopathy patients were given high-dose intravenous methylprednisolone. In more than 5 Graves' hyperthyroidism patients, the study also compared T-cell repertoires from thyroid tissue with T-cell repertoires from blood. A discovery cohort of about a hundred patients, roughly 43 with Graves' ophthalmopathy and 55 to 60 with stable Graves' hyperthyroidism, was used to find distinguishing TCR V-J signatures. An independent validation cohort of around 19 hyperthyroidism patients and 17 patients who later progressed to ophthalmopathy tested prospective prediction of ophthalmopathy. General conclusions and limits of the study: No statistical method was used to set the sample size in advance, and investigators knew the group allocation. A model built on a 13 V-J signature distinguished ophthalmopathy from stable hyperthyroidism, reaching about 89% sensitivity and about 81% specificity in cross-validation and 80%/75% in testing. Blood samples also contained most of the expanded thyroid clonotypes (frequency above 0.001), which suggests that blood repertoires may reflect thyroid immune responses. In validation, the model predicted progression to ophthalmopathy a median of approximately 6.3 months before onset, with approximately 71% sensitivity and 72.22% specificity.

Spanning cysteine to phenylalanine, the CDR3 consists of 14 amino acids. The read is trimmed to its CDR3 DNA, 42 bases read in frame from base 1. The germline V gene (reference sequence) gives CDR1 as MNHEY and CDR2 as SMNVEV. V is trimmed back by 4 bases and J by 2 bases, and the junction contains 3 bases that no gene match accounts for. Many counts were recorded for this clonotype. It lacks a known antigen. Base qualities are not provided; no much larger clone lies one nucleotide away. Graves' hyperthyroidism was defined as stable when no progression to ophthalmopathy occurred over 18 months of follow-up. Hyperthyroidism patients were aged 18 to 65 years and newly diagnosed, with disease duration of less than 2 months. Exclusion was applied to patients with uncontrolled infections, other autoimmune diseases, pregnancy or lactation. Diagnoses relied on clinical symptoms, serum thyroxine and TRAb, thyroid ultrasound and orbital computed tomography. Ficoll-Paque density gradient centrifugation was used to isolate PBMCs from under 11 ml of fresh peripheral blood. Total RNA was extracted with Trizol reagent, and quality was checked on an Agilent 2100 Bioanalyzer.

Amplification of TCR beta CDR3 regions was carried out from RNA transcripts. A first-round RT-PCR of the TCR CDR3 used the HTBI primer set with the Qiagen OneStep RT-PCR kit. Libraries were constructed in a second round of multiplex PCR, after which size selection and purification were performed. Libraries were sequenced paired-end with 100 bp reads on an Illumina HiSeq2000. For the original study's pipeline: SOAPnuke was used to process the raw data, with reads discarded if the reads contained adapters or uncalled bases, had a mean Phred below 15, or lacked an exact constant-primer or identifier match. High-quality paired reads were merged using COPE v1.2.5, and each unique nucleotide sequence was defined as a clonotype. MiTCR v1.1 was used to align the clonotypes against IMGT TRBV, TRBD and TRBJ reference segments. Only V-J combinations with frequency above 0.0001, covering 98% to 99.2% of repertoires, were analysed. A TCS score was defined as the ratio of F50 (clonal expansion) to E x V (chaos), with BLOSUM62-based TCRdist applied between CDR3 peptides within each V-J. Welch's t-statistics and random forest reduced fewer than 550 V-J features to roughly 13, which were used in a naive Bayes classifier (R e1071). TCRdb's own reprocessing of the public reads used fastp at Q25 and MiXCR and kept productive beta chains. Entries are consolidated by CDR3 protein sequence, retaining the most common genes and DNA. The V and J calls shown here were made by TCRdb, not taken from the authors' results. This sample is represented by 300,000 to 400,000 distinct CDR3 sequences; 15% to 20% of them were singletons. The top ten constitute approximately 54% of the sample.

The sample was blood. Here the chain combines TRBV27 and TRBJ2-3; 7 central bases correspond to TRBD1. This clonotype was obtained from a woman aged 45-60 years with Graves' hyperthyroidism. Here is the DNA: TGTGCCAGCAGTTGGGGGACAGCCACAGATACGCAGTATTTT. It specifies CASSWGTATDTQYF.